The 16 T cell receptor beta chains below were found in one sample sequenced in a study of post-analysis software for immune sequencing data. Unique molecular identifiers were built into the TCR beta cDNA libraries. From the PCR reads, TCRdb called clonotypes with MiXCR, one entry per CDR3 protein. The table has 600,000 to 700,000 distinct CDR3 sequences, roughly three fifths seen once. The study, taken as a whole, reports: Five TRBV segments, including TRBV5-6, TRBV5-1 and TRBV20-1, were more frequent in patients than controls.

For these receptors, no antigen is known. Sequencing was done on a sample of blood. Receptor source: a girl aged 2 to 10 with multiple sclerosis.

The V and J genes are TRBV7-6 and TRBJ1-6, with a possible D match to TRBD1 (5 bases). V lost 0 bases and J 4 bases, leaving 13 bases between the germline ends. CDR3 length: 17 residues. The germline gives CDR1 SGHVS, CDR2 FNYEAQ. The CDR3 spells CASSLASGAAYNSPLHF. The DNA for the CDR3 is TGTGCCAGCAGCTTAGCTTCCGGGGCAGCGTATAATTCACCCCTCCACTTT.

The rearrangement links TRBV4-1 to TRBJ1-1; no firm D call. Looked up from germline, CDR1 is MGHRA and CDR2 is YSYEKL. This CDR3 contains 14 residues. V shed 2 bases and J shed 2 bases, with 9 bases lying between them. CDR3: CASSQITANTEAFF. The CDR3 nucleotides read TGCGCCAGCAGCCAAATAACAGCTAACACTGAAGCTTTCTTT.

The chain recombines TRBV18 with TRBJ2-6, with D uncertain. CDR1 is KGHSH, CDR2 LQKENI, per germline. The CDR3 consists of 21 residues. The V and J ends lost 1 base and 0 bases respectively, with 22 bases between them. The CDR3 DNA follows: TGTGCCAGCTCACCACGTGATCTGAGCCAGGTAGGGCCCTCTGGGGCCAACGTCCTGACTTTC. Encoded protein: CASSPRDLSQVGPSGANVLTF.

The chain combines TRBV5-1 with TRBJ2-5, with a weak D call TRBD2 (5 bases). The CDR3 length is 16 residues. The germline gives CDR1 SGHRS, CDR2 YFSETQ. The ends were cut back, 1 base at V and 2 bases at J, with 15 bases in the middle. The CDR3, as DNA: TGCGCCAGCAGCTTGCTTAGCGATGGGATGCAAGAGACCCAGTACTTC. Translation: CASSLLSDGMQETQYF.

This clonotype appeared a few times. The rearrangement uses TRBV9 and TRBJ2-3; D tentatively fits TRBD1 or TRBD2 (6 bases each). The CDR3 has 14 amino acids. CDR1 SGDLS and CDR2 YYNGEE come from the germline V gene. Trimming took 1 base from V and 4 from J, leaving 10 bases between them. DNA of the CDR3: TGTGCCAGCAGCGTAAGGGGGGCCGCAGATACGCAGTATTTT. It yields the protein CASSVRGAADTQYF.

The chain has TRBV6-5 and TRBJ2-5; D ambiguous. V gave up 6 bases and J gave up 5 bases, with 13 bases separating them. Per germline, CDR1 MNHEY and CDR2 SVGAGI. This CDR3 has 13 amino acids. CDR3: CASSYPGQETQYF. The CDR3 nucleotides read TGTGCCAGCAGCTACCCCGGGCAGGAGACCCAGTACTTC.

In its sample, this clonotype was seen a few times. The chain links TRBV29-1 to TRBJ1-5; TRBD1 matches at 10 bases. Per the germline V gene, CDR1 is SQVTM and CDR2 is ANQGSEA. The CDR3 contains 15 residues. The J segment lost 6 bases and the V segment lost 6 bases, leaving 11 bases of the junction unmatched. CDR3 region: CSVGLGQGSSQPQHF. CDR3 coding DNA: TGCAGCGTCGGCCTGGGACAGGGGTCCTCTCAGCCCCAGCATTTT.

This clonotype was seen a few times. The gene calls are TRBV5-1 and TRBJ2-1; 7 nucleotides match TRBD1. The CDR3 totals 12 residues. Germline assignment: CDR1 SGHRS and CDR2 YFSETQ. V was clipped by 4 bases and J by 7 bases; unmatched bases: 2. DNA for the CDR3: TGCGCCAGCAGCACGGACAGGAATGAGCAGTTCTTC. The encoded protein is CASSTDRNEQFF.

The CDR3 here is CASIHIRSGEETQYF. DNA of the CDR3: TGTGCCAGCATCCATATCCGGTCCGGGGAGGAGACCCAGTACTTC. This chain connects TRBV7-2 to TRBJ2-5; TRBD2 might be the D (5 bases). V gave up 7 bases and J gave up 5 bases, with 20 bases separating them. This CDR3 comprises 15 residues. Germline CDR1 SGHTA, CDR2 FQGNSA. Supplemented by reference TRBV7-2 and TRBJ2-5, the full variable domain reads GAGVSQSPSNKVTEKGKDVELRCDPISGHTALYWYRQSLGQGLEFLIYFQGNSAPDKSGLPSDRFSAERTGGSVSTLTIQRTQQEDSAVYLCASIHIRSGEETQYFGPGTRLLVL.

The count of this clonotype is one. CDR3 sequence (DNA): TGCGCCAGCAGCTTGGCTAGCGGGACTGGAGAGCAGTACTTC. Protein: CASSLASGTGEQYF. The chain joins TRBV5-1 to TRBJ2-5; TRBD2 matches 9 bases. Germline CDR1 SGHRS, CDR2 YFSETQ. V was pared by 0 bases and J by 11 bases, with 8 bases of the junction left unmatched. CDR3 size: 14 residues.

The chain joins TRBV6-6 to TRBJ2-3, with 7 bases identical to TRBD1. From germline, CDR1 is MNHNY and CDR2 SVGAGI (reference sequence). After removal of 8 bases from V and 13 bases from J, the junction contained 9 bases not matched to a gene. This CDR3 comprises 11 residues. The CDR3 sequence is CASSTRQGKYF. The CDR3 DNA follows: TGTGCCAGCTCGACGAGACAGGGAAAGTATTTT.

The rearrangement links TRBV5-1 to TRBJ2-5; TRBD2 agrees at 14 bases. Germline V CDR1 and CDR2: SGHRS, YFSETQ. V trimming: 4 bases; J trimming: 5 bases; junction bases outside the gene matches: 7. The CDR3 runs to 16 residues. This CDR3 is CASSPGTSGSMETQYF. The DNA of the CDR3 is TGCGCCAGCAGCCCGGGGACTAGCGGGAGTATGGAGACCCAGTACTTC.

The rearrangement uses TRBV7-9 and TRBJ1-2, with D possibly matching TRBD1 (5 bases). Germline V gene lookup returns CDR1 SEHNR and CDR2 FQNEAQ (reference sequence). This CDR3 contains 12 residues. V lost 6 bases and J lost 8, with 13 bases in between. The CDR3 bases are TGTGCCAGCAGGGCGACCCGGGACGGCTACACCTTC. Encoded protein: CASRATRDGYTF.

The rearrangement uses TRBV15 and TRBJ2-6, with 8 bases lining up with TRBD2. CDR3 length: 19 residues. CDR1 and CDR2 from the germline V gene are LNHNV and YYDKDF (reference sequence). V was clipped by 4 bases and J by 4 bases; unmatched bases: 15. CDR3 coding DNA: TGTGCCACCAGCACTTCCGGGGGGGACGTATCTGTGGGGGCCAACGTCCTGACTTTC. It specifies CATSTSGGDVSVGANVLTF.

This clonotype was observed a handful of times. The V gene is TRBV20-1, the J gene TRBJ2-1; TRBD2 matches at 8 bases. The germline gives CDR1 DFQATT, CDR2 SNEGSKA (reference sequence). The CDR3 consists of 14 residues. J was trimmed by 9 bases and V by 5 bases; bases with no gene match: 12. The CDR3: CSARVAGGIIEQFF. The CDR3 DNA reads TGCAGTGCTCGGGTGGCGGGGGGAATAATTGAGCAGTTCTTC.

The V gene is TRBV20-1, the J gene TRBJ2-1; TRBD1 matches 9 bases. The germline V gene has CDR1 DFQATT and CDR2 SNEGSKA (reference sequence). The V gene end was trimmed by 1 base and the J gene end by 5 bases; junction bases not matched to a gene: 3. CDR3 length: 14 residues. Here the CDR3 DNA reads TGCAGTGCTAGAGGGGGACAGGGAGACAATGAGCAGTTCTTC. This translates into CSARGGQGDNEQFF.